Presented here are 17 T cell receptor beta chains from one specimen sequenced in a study of blood T cell repertoires in COVID-19. Sequencing was performed with immunoSEQ multiplex PCR; in TCRdb, only in-frame clones are kept and a portion is missing. The sample includes about 170,000 clones, around 85% seen only once; the top ten take over 7%. The specimen sequenced was peripheral blood. Every receptor here comes from a woman over 75 with COVID-19, enrolled during active disease.

The J gene is TRBJ2-5, the V gene TRBV25-1; TRBD1 might be the D (6 bases). The V gene lost 5 bases and the J gene lost 7 bases, with 14 bases spanning the gap. Germline loops: CDR1 MGHDK, CDR2 SYGVNS. The CDR3 consists of 13 residues. In nucleotides, the CDR3 is TGTGCCAGCAGTACTACAGGGTCTGGGACCCAGTACTTC. This sequence encodes CASSTTGSGTQYF.

The chain couples TRBV20-1 to TRBJ2-1, with 11 bases fitting TRBD2. This CDR3 has 15 amino acids. V lost 3 bases, J lost 8 bases, and 9 bases stayed unmatched. Looked up from germline, CDR1 is DFQATT and CDR2 is SNEGSKA (reference sequence). The CDR3 protein is CSASGLAGGVDEQFF. The CDR3 DNA sequence: TGCAGTGCTAGTGGGCTAGCGGGGGGTGTCGATGAGCAGTTCTTC.

V and J are TRBV30 and TRBJ2-2; tentatively, D is TRBD2 (6 bases). V was pared by 2 bases and J by 7 bases, with 14 bases between. This CDR3 has 14 amino acids. Germline values: CDR1 GTSNPN, CDR2 SVGIG (reference sequence). CDR3 region: CAWSPTEGSGELFF. CDR3 sequence (DNA): TGTGCCTGGAGTCCAACGGAGGGGAGCGGGGAGCTGTTTTTT.

CDR3 region: CASSAPGQGNTIYF. CDR3 in DNA: TGTGCCAGCAGCGCACCGGGACAGGGAAACACCATATATTTT. This rearrangement joins TRBV9 to TRBJ1-3, with TRBD1 identical over 7 bases. Germline trimming cut 3 bases from V and 4 bases from J; bases unmatched to any gene: 4. CDR3 length equals 14 residues. In germline, CDR1 is SGDLS, CDR2 YYNGEE.

The chain uses TRBV10-3 and TRBJ1-5; D uncertain. The V end was cut by 10 bases, the J end by 5 bases, with 12 bases between. The V gene's germline CDR1 is ENHRY and CDR2 SYGVKD. This CDR3 is built from 12 residues. The CDR3 DNA is TGTGCCACCACGGGCGGGGATCAGCCCCAGCATTTT. Translation: CATTGGDQPQHF.

The chain joins TRBV5-1 to TRBJ2-3; 8 bases match TRBD2. Germline CDR1 and CDR2: SGHRS and YFSETQ. The CDR3 is 16 amino acids. Trimming removed 5 bases from V and 0 bases from J; junction bases left unmatched: 8. CDR3 nucleotide sequence: TGCGCCAGCAGGGTAGCGGGATCCTCTAGCACAGATACGCAGTATTTT. Its protein product is CASRVAGSSSTDTQYF.

The chain carries TRBV7-3 and TRBJ1-1; TRBD1 matches at 7 bases. Germline CDR1 and CDR2: SGHTA and FQGTGA. J gave up 2 bases and V 2 bases, and 5 bases lay outside the gene matches. This CDR3 comprises 15 residues. CDR3 coding DNA: TGTGCCAGCAGCTTATATGGGACAGAAAACACTGAAGCTTTCTTT. It yields the protein CASSLYGTENTEAFF.

V is TRBV6-5 and J is TRBJ2-7, with D possibly matching TRBD2 (5 bases). Germline V gene sequence: CDR1 MNHEY, CDR2 SVGAGI. This CDR3 has 13 amino acids. V lost 6 bases to trimming and J lost 0 bases, with 9 bases between them. CDR3 in amino acids: CASRGVPSYEQYF. For the CDR3, the DNA is TGTGCCAGCAGGGGAGTGCCCTCCTACGAGCAGTACTTC.

This chain uses TRBV5-1 with TRBJ1-5; no definite D call. From germline, CDR1 is SGHRS and CDR2 YFSETQ. V gave up 0 bases and J gave up 2 bases, with 9 bases separating them. The CDR3 is 15 amino acids. DNA for the CDR3: TGCGCCAGCAGCTTGGGCGGGGTTCGCAATCAGCCCCAGCATTTT. This translates into CASSLGGVRNQPQHF.

This chain links TRBV4-2 with TRBJ2-7; D unresolved. CDR1 is LGHNA and CDR2 is YNFKEQ in the germline V gene. V lost 0 bases to trimming and J lost 4 bases, with 7 bases between them. This CDR3 contains 13 residues. DNA for the CDR3: TGTGCCAGCAGCCAAGAAAGAACTTACGAGCAGTACTTC. Protein product: CASSQERTYEQYF.

This clone appeared once. For the CDR3, the DNA is TGTGCCAGTAGTATACAGGGGGGCATCGGGGAAAAACTGTTTTTT. Translation: CASSIQGGIGEKLFF. This chain links TRBV19 with TRBJ1-4; 7 nucleotides align to TRBD1. V shed 2 bases, J shed 8 bases, and the junction held 8 bases outside the gene matches. Germline lookup yields CDR1 LNHDA and CDR2 SQIVND (reference sequence). This CDR3 contains 15 residues.

V is TRBV4-1 and J is TRBJ1-1, with 8 bases matching TRBD1. Germline V gene data show CDR1 as MGHRA and CDR2 as YSYEKL. After removal of 3 bases from V and 5 bases from J, the junction contained 5 bases not matched to a gene. The CDR3 spans 14 residues. The CDR3 sequence: CASSQTGDATEAFF. CDR3 sequence (DNA): TGCGCCAGCAGCCAGACAGGGGACGCAACTGAAGCTTTCTTT.

The chain has TRBV1 and TRBJ2-7; TRBD2, as called in the table, went unchecked against the DNA. TRBV1 has pseudogene status. The CDR3 is 18 amino acids. CDR3 sequence: CTRPRDPRTSGNSYEQYF. CDR3 sequence (DNA): TGCACACGCCCCAGGGACCCCCGGACTAGCGGGAACTCCTACGAGCAGTACTTC.

V and J are TRBV5-5 and TRBJ1-4; D possibly corresponds to TRBD1 (5 bases). Trimming took 0 bases from V and 8 from J, leaving 14 bases between them. CDR1 and CDR2 from the germline V gene are SGHKS and YYEKEE (reference sequence). This CDR3 is 15 amino acids long. The CDR3 sequence: CASSLGGEGYEKLFF. CDR3 in DNA: TGTGCCAGCAGCTTGGGTGGGGAGGGGTACGAAAAACTGTTTTTT.

V usage is TRBV3-1 (or the pseudogene TRBV3-2) and J usage is TRBJ1-1; a weak D match, TRBD1 (5 bases). The germline V and J ends were trimmed by 2 bases and 6 bases, with 16 bases remaining between them. The CDR3 spans 15 residues. Germline loops: CDR1 LGHDT, CDR2 YNNKEL (reference sequence). The CDR3 DNA reads TGTGCCAGCAGCCAACTACCAGGGCGGGGGGCTGAAGCTTTCTTT. Amino acids: CASSQLPGRGAEAFF.

The chain joins TRBV27 to TRBJ1-2, with a weak D call TRBD1 (6 bases). Between the trimmed V and J ends, which lost 5 bases and 7 bases, there was a span of 17 bases. The CDR3 length is 14 residues. Per the germline V gene, CDR1 is MNHEY and CDR2 is SMNVEV (reference sequence). DNA for the CDR3: TGTGCCAGCAGTCCGACAGCTCTCAGGGGTGGCTACACCTTC. It codes for CASSPTALRGGYTF.

The rearrangement links TRBV28 to TRBJ2-7; 10 bases are a match to TRBD1. V shed 4 bases and J 6 bases; nucleotides not matched to a gene: 6. There are 14 residues in the CDR3. Germline CDR1 reads MDHEN; CDR2 reads SYDVKM. The CDR3 loop is CASSSPGQGSEQYF. The CDR3 DNA is TGTGCCAGCAGTTCACCGGGACAGGGGTCCGAGCAGTACTTC.